The 32 T cell receptor beta chains listed next were all sequenced from one sample in a study of CD8+CD57+ T cells in acquired aplastic anemia. Before being chosen for sequencing, patients had shown CD8+CD57+ cell expansion by flow cytometry. Genomic DNA was employed as the template in profiling TCR beta VDJ and CDR3. TCRdb ran MiXCR on the reads and lists one entry per CDR3 protein. The table has about 180,000 distinct CDR3 sequences, around 50% seen once. Source material: sorted CD4+, CD8+, or CD8+CD57+ T cells (not recorded which) from PBMCs. The receptors originated from a human donor with aplastic anemia.

This clonotype has at least ten counts. The genes are TRBV6-1 and TRBJ1-5, with a tentative D call TRBD1 (5 bases). This CDR3 region has 12 residues. CDR1 and CDR2 from the germline V gene are MNHNS and SASEGT. V dropped 6 bases and J dropped 4 bases, with 7 bases sitting between them. The CDR3 bases are TGTGCCAGCAGGGACACTAATCAGCCCCAGCATTTT. Translation gives CASRDTNQPQHF.

This sequence joins TRBV10-3 and TRBJ1-1; 9 bases match TRBD1. The CDR3 covers 13 residues. V shed 7 bases and J 11 bases; nucleotides not matched to a gene: 11. The germline V gene has CDR1 ENHRY and CDR2 SYGVKD. CDR3: CAITFYRGLAAFF. The CDR3 region has the DNA TGTGCCATCACATTTTACAGGGGGCTGGCGGCTTTCTTT.

The rearrangement links TRBV2 to TRBJ1-4; D is undetermined. The CDR3 runs 18 residues. Between the trimmed V and J ends, which lost 5 bases and 2 bases, there was a span of 21 bases. Germline-derived CDR1 and CDR2 are SNHLY and FYNNEI. The CDR3 DNA reads TGTGCCAGCAGTTACTCGAGCGGCAGGTTGGCTACTAATGAAAAACTGTTTTTT. Amino acid sequence: CASSYSSGRLATNEKLFF.

This clonotype was seen at least ten times. V is TRBV20-1 and J is TRBJ2-1; no clear D gene. Between the trimmed V and J ends, which lost 0 bases and 12 bases, there was a span of 15 bases. CDR3 length: 13 amino acids. Germline lookup yields CDR1 DFQATT and CDR2 SNEGSKA (reference sequence). CDR3 protein: CSAREDTGTPQFF. The CDR3 region has the DNA TGCAGTGCTAGAGAAGACACCGGAACGCCGCAGTTCTTC.

V is TRBV2 and J is TRBJ1-2, with D hard to call. From germline, CDR1 is SNHLY and CDR2 FYNNEI. V lost 8 bases and J 5 bases, leaving 15 bases between the germline ends. This CDR3 has 13 amino acids. The CDR3 loop reads CASDRAGAYGYTF. The CDR3 DNA reads TGTGCCAGCGACCGGGCAGGCGCTTATGGCTACACCTTC.

The chain combines TRBV15 with TRBJ1-2; tentatively, D is TRBD1 (6 bases). This CDR3 comprises 15 residues. CDR1 is LNHNV and CDR2 is YYDKDF in the germline V gene (reference sequence). V lost 0 bases, J lost 4 bases, and 12 bases lay in between. The CDR3 region is CATSRDYDRSYGYTF. For the CDR3, the DNA is TGTGCCACCAGCAGAGATTATGACAGGAGCTATGGCTACACCTTC.

In its sample, this clonotype was seen many times. This rearrangement joins TRBV19 to TRBJ2-2; no clear D. Germline V gene lookup returns CDR1 LNHDA and CDR2 SQIVND (reference sequence). The CDR3 is made up of 13 amino acids. Trimming cost V 2 bases and J 5 bases, with 6 bases left between them. CDR3 coding DNA: TGTGCCAGTAGTATAAAGGAGACCGGGGAGCTGTTTTTT. Its translation is CASSIKETGELFF.

This rearrangement joins TRBV6-1 to TRBJ1-5, with D tentatively TRBD1 (5 bases). CDR1 and CDR2 (germline): MNHNS, SASEGT. Trimming stripped 3 bases from V and 7 bases from J, with 13 bases between. This CDR3 contains 14 residues. The CDR3 DNA reads as TGTGCCAGCAGTGAGTGGGGGACCGGGCAGCCCCAGCATTTT. Amino acid sequence: CASSEWGTGQPQHF.

This clonotype was recorded many times. The CDR3: CASSLEDRGYGYTF. As DNA, the CDR3 is TGCGCCAGCAGCTTGGAGGACAGGGGCTATGGCTACACCTTC. The chain uses TRBV5-1 and TRBJ1-2, with 9 bases identical to TRBD1. The CDR3 has 14 amino acids. J gave up 4 bases and V 0 bases, and 1 base lay outside the gene matches. Germline-derived CDR1 and CDR2 are SGHRS and YFSETQ. The full variable domain, completed using reference TRBV5-1 and TRBJ1-2, is KAGVTQTPRYLIKTRGQQVTLSCSPISGHRSVSWYQQTPGQGLQFLFEYFSETQRNKGNFPGRFSGRQFSNSRSEMNVSTLELGDSALYLCASSLEDRGYGYTFGSGTRLTVV.

The genes are TRBV20-1 and TRBJ2-3, with 10 bases that match TRBD1. The germline gives CDR1 DFQATT, CDR2 SNEGSKA (reference sequence). Trimming cost V 4 bases and J 0 bases; bases outside gene matches: 1. The CDR3 extends over 14 amino acids. This CDR3 reads CSATDRGSTDTQYF. The CDR3, as DNA: TGCAGTGCTACGGACAGGGGGAGCACAGATACGCAGTATTTT.

This clonotype was detected ten times or more. This chain links TRBV7-8 with TRBJ1-2; 7 bases line up with TRBD1. With 5 bases clipped from V and 4 bases from J, the junction kept 10 bases outside the gene matches. CDR1 is SGHVS, CDR2 FQNEAQ, per germline. CDR3 length equals 15 residues. CDR3 coding DNA: TGTGCCAGCAGCCCAGCCACGGGACAGACCTATGGCTACACCTTC. It codes for CASSPATGQTYGYTF.

This clonotype was recorded at least ten times. The chain is built from TRBV12-3 or TRBV12-4 and TRBJ1-1; TRBD1 matches 7 bases. J was trimmed by 4 bases and V by 5 bases; bases with no gene match: 13. The CDR3 covers 16 residues. The CDR3 sequence: CASSLHQTGLGTEAFF. Here the CDR3 DNA reads TGTGCCAGCAGTCTCCACCAGACAGGGTTGGGCACTGAAGCTTTCTTT.

This clonotype was detected ten times or more. The chain is built from TRBV14 and TRBJ1-2; 7 bases match TRBD1. From germline, CDR1 is SGHDN and CDR2 FVKESK. The length of the CDR3 is 14 residues. V was clipped by 6 bases and J by 4 bases; unmatched bases: 8. The CDR3 coding sequence is TGTGCCAGCAGTCGGACAGGAGACGGCTATGGCTACACCTTC. It yields the protein CASSRTGDGYGYTF.

The chain employs TRBV25-1 and TRBJ2-7; 8 nucleotides match TRBD2. V was pared by 5 bases and J by 10 bases, with 13 bases of the junction left unmatched. Germline CDR1 and CDR2: MGHDK and SYGVNS. The CDR3 is made up of 14 amino acids. The CDR3, as DNA: TGTGCCAGCAGTTTTAGTAGACTAGCGACGACACAGTACTTC. Amino acids: CASSFSRLATTQYF.

This clonotype showed up many times. This chain connects TRBV19 to TRBJ2-5; D remains ambiguous. CDR3 length equals 14 residues. Deletions cut 6 bases from V and 0 bases from J, with 11 bases between. CDR1 and CDR2 from the germline V gene are LNHDA and SQIVND (reference sequence). The CDR3 coding sequence is TGTGCCAGTAGCCCAGAGCAGTACCAAGAGACCCAGTACTTC. Translated: CASSPEQYQETQYF.

In the case of this clonotype: The CDR3 does not close with the conserved phenylalanine or tryptophan, likely indicating a read error. The rearrangement joins TRBV24-1 to TRBJ2-1, with TRBD2 as a possible D gene (6 bases). Trimming removed 4 bases from V and 8 bases from J, with 11 bases in between. The CDR3 is 13 amino acids. Germline CDR1 and CDR2: KGHDR and SFDVKD. CDR3 amino acids: CATSERDFYEQFS. The CDR3, as DNA: TGTGCCACCAGTGAGCGGGACTTCTATGAGCAGTTCTCC.

V usage is TRBV19 and J usage is TRBJ2-1, with D perhaps matching TRBD2 (6 bases). V was clipped by 5 bases and J by 7 bases, with 15 bases between them. Germline lookup yields CDR1 LNHDA and CDR2 SQIVND (reference sequence). The CDR3 extends over 14 amino acids. As DNA, the CDR3 is TGTGCCAGTAGTGAACCGGGACTGCAGAATGAGCAGTTCTTC. Its translation is CASSEPGLQNEQFF.

In regard to this clonotype: One junction end disagrees with the germline gene, perhaps due to a read error. The chain is built from TRBV19 and TRBJ1-6; tentative D call: TRBD1 (5 bases). Per the germline V gene, CDR1 is LNHDA and CDR2 is SQIVND (reference sequence). CDR3 length: 16 residues. The CDR3 sequence: CASSIIIGGGNPPLHF. For the CDR3, the DNA is TGTGCCAGTAGTATCATCATCGGGGGGGGTAATCCACCCCTCCACTTT.

The chain links TRBV5-1 to TRBJ1-2, with no clear D. Trimming removed 6 bases from V and 4 bases from J, with 16 bases in between. Germline V gene lookup returns CDR1 SGHRS and CDR2 YFSETQ. The CDR3 is 14 residues long. CDR3 in amino acids: CASTREGQGYGYTF. Written as DNA, the CDR3 is TGCGCCAGCACACGTGAGGGTCAAGGCTATGGCTACACCTTC.

Only one count was recorded for this clonotype. The chain carries TRBV19 and TRBJ1-5; D gene uncertain. The V and J ends lost 7 bases and 3 bases respectively, with 10 bases between them. Germline-derived CDR1 and CDR2 are LNHDA and SQIVND (reference sequence). The CDR3 covers 13 residues. CDR3 loop: CASKSENNQPQHF. For the CDR3, the DNA is TGTGCCAGTAAGTCGGAGAACAATCAGCCCCAGCATTTT.

The J gene is TRBJ1-5, the V gene TRBV7-2; no clear D gene. V was shortened by 3 bases and J by 2 bases, with 5 bases between the two germline ends. This CDR3 is 13 amino acids long. Germline lookup yields CDR1 SGHTA and CDR2 FQGNSA. The CDR3 nucleotides read TGTGCCAGCAGCTTGATGGGCAATCAGCCCCAGCATTTT. Its translation is CASSLMGNQPQHF.

A note on this clonotype: This may be a read error, as it is one base from a much larger clone. The chain is built from TRBV6-1 and TRBJ1-5, with no clear D. This CDR3 contains 16 residues. CDR1 is MNHNS and CDR2 is SASEGT in the germline V gene. This CDR3 is CASSPGKGYSSQPQHF. The CDR3 bases are TGTGCCAGCAGCCCCGGGAAGGGATATAGCAGTCAGCCCCAGCATTTT.

This clonotype was observed once. A junction boundary mismatches the germline segment, possibly from a read error. This rearrangement joins TRBV15 to TRBJ2-7; 10 bases align to TRBD1. CDR3 length: 15 residues. Germline CDR1 and CDR2: LNHNV and YYDKDF (reference sequence). The CDR3 is CATSSRDRGPYEQYF. The CDR3 DNA reads as TGCGCCACCAGCAGCAGGGACAGGGGCCCCTACGAGCAGTACTTC.

This sequence joins TRBV20-1 and TRBJ2-5, with 8 bases fitting TRBD2. V lost 5 bases to trimming and J lost 2 bases; unmatched junction nucleotides: 10. The CDR3 totals 15 residues. CDR1 is DFQATT, CDR2 SNEGSKA, per germline (reference sequence). The CDR3 bases are TGCAGTGCTCGGGGGGGCGTTCGGTGGCAAGAGACCCAGTACTTC. As protein: CSARGGVRWQETQYF.

This clonotype was recorded many times. The rearrangement links TRBV2 to TRBJ2-5; tentatively, D is TRBD2 (6 bases). V was cut by 8 bases and J by 3 bases, with 25 bases left in between. Germline V gene lookup returns CDR1 SNHLY and CDR2 FYNNEI. There are 17 residues in the CDR3. CDR3 sequence: CASGSSEKFAGEETQYF. CDR3 bases: TGTGCCAGCGGCTCTAGCGAAAAATTCGCTGGGGAAGAGACCCAGTACTTC.

This clonotype was found many times. The V gene is TRBV20-1, the J gene TRBJ2-3; tentatively, D is TRBD1 (8 bases). V was shortened by 1 base and J by 5 bases, with 16 bases between the two germline ends. CDR1 DFQATT and CDR2 SNEGSKA come from the germline V gene (reference sequence). The CDR3 is 15 residues long. The CDR3 DNA reads TGCAGTGCTAGAGGCGGACAGGGCGGGGGAGATACGCAGTATTTT. This translates into CSARGGQGGGDTQYF.

The rearrangement links TRBV12-3 or TRBV12-4 to TRBJ2-7, with D tentatively TRBD1 or TRBD2 (5 bases each). The CDR3 runs 14 residues. V lost 5 bases to trimming and J lost 2 bases, with 13 bases between them. The CDR3 protein is CASSDSGPTYEQYF. CDR3 sequence (DNA): TGTGCCAGCAGTGATTCGGGGCCCACCTACGAGCAGTACTTC.

The V call is TRBV6-4, the J call TRBJ2-2, with D unclear. CDR1 and CDR2 from the germline V gene are MRHNA and SNTAGT. Trimming stripped 1 base from V and 0 bases from J, with 9 bases between. This CDR3 comprises 16 residues. CDR3 region: CASSDLAKTNTGELFF. The CDR3 DNA is TGTGCCAGCAGTGACTTGGCCAAAACGAACACCGGGGAGCTGTTTTTT.

The chain joins TRBV9 to TRBJ2-2, with D uncertain. CDR3 size: 15 residues. Germline CDR1 is SGDLS and CDR2 is YYNGEE. Trimming removed 1 base from V and 2 bases from J, with 9 bases in between. CDR3 sequence reads: CASSVPGSNTGELFF. The DNA of the CDR3 is TGTGCCAGCAGCGTACCTGGCTCAAACACCGGGGAGCTGTTTTTT.

The table lists this clonotype with a few counts. The rearrangement links TRBV10-3 to TRBJ1-3; 7 bases map to TRBD1. CDR1 is ENHRY and CDR2 is SYGVKD in the germline V gene. The V gene end was trimmed by 6 bases and the J gene end by 4 bases; junction bases not matched to a gene: 6. This CDR3 is built from 14 residues. CDR3: CAIRQTGNGNTIYF. The CDR3 DNA reads as TGTGCCATCAGGCAGACAGGGAACGGAAACACCATATATTTT.

This chain joins TRBV24-1 and TRBJ2-7; TRBD1 might be the D (6 bases). The CDR3 sequence is 16 residues long. The V and J ends lost 2 bases and 2 bases respectively, with 15 bases between them. The germline gives CDR1 KGHDR, CDR2 SFDVKD. CDR3 residues: CATSDSGQLRPYEQYF. The CDR3 nucleotides are TGTGCCACCAGTGATTCCGGACAGCTTAGGCCCTACGAGCAGTACTTC.

This clonotype was counted many times. The chain employs TRBV5-6 and TRBJ1-2, with D tentatively TRBD1 (6 bases). The CDR3 has 13 amino acids. V lost 2 bases, J lost 7 bases, and 12 bases lay in between. CDR1 SGHDT and CDR2 YYEEEE come from the germline V gene. The CDR3 protein is CASSFTGQSGYTF. The CDR3 DNA reads TGTGCCAGCAGCTTCACGGGACAAAGTGGCTACACCTTC.